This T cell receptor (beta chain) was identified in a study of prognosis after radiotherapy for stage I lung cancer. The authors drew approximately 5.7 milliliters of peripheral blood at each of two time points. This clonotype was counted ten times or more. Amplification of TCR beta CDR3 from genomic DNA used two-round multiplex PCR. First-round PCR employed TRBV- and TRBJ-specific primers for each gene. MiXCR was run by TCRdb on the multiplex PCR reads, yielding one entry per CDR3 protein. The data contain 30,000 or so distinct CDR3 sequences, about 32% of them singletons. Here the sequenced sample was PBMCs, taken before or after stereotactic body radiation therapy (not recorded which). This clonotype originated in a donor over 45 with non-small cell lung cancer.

CDR3 DNA: TGTGCCAGCAAGCGACCTGACAACTATGGCTACACCTTC. This gives the protein CASKRPDNYGYTF. The rearrangement uses TRBV7-9 and TRBJ1-2; D gene ambiguous. Germline lookup yields CDR1 SEHNR and CDR2 FQNEAQ (reference sequence). The V end lost 7 bases, the J end lost 2 bases, and 11 bases lay between the germline ends. This CDR3 is 13 amino acids long. The complete variable domain, with remaining parts taken from reference TRBV7-9 and TRBJ1-2, reads DTGVSQNPRHKITKRGQNVTFRCDPISEHNRLYWYRQTLGQGPEFLTYFQNEAQLEKSRLLSDRFSAERPKGSFSTLEIQRTEQGDSAMYLCASKRPDNYGYTFGSGTRLTVV.